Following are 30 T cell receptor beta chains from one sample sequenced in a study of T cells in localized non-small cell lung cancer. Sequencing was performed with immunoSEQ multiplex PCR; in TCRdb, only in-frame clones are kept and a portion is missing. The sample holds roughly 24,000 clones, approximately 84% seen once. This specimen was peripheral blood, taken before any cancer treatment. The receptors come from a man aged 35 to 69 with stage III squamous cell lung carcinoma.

The CDR3 spells CAISDGGPDTQYF. Here the CDR3 DNA reads TGTGCCATCAGTGACGGGGGGCCGGATACGCAGTATTTT. The rearrangement uses TRBV10-3 and TRBJ2-3; tentative D call: TRBD2 (7 bases). This CDR3 spans 13 amino acids. The V end was cut by 3 bases, the J end by 6 bases, with 10 bases between. Germline CDR1 ENHRY, CDR2 SYGVKD.

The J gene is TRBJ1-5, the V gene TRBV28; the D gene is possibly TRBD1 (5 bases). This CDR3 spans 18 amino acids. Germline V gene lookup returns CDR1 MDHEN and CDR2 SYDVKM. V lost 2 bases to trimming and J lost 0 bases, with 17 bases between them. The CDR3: CASSLMAAGFGSNQPQHF. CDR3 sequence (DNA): TGTGCCAGCAGTTTAATGGCCGCAGGGTTTGGTAGCAATCAGCCCCAGCATTTT.

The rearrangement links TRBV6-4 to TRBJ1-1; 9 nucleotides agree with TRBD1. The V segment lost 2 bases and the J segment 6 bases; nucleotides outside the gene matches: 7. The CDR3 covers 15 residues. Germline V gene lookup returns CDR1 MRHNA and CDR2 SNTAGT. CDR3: CASSDEDRGVAEAFF. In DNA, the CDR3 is TGTGCCAGCAGTGACGAGGACAGGGGAGTCGCTGAAGCTTTCTTT.

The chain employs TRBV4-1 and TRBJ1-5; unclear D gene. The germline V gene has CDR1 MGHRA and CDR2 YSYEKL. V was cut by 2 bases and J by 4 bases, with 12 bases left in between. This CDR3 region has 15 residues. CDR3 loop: CASSQQEGRNQPQHF. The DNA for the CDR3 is TGCGCCAGCAGCCAACAGGAGGGTCGTAATCAGCCCCAGCATTTT.

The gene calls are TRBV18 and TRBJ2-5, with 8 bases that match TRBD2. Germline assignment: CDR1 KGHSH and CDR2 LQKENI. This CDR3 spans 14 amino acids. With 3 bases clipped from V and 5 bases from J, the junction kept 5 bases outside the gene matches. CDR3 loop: CASSPRGGSETQYF. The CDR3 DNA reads TGTGCCAGCTCACCCCGGGGGGGGTCGGAGACCCAGTACTTC.

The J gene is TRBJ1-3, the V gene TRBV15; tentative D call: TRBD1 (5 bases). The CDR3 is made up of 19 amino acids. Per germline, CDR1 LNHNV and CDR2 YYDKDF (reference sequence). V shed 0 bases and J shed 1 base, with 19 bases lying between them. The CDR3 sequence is CATSRDNGWGGRSGNTIYF. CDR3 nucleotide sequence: TGTGCCACCAGCAGAGATAACGGTTGGGGGGGAAGGTCTGGAAACACCATATATTTT.

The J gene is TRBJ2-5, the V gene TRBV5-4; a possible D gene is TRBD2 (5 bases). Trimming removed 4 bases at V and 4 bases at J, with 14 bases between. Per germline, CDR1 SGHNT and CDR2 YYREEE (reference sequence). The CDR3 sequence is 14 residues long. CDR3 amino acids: CASSPGFPPETQYF. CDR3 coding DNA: TGTGCCAGCAGCCCGGGATTTCCCCCAGAGACCCAGTACTTC.

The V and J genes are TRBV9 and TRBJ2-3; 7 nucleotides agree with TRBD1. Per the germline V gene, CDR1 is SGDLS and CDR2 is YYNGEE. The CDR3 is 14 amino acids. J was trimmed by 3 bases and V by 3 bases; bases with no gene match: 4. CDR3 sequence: CASSETGRTDTQYF. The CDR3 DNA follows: TGTGCCAGCAGCGAGACAGGGCGGACAGATACGCAGTATTTT.

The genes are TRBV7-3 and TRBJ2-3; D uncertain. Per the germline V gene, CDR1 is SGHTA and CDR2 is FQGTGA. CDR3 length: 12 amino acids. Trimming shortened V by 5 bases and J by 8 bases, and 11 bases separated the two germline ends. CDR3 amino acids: CASSHRSGTQYF. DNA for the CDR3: TGTGCCAGCAGCCACCGGAGTGGTACGCAGTATTTT.

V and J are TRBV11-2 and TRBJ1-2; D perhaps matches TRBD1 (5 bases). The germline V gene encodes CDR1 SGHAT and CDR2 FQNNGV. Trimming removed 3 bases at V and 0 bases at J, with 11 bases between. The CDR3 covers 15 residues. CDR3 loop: CASSFLTDTNYGYTF. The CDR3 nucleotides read TGTGCCAGCAGCTTCTTGACAGATACTAACTATGGCTACACCTTC.

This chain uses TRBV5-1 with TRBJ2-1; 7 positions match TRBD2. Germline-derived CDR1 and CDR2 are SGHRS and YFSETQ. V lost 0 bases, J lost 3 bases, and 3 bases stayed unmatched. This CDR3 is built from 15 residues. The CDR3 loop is CASSLVASGYNEQFF. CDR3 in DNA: TGCGCCAGCAGCTTGGTAGCTAGCGGCTACAATGAGCAGTTCTTC.

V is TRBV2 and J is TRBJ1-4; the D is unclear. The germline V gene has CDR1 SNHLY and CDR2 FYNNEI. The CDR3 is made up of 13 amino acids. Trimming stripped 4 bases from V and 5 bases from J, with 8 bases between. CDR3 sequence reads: CASSVRGNEKLFF. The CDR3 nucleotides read TGTGCCAGCAGTGTGAGAGGGAATGAAAAACTGTTTTTT.

The CDR3 loop is CASSPRTGADQPQHF. The CDR3 DNA reads as TGTGCCAGCTCACCACGGACAGGGGCGGATCAGCCCCAGCATTTT. This chain connects TRBV18 to TRBJ1-5; 9 bases map to TRBD1. The CDR3 length is 15 residues. J gave up 5 bases and V 1 base, and 3 bases lay outside the gene matches. Germline loops: CDR1 KGHSH, CDR2 LQKENI.

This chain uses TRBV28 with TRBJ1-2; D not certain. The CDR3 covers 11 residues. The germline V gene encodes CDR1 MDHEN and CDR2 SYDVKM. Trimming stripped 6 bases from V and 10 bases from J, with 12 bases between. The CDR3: CASRPRVDYTF. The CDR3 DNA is TGTGCCAGCAGGCCGAGGGTAGACTACACCTTC.

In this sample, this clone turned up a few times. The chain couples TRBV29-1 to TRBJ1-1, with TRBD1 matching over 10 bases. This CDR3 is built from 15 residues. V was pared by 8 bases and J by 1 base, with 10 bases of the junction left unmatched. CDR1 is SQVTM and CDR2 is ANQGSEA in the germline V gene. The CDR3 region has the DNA TGCAGCACCTACGGACAGGGGGGGCCGAACACTGAAGCTTTCTTT. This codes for CSTYGQGGPNTEAFF.

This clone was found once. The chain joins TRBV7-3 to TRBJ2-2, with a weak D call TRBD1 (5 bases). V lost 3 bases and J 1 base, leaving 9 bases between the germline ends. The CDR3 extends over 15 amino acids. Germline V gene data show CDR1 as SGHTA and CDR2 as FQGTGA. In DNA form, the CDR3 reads TGTGCCAGCAGCTTTGGGGCAGAGAACACCGGGGAGCTGTTTTTT. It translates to CASSFGAENTGELFF. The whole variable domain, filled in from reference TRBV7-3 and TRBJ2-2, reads GAGVSQTPSNKVTEKGKYVELRCDPISGHTALYWYRQSLGQGPEFLIYFQGTGAADDSGLPNDRFFAVRPEGSVSTLKIQRTERGDSAVYLCASSFGAENTGELFFGEGSRLTVL.

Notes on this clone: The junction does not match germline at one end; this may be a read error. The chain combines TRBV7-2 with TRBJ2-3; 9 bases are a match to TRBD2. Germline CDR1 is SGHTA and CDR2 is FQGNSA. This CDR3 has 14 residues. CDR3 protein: CASSIAGAADTQYF. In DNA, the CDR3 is TGTGCCAGCAGCATAGCGGGGGCAGCAGATACGCAGTATTTT.

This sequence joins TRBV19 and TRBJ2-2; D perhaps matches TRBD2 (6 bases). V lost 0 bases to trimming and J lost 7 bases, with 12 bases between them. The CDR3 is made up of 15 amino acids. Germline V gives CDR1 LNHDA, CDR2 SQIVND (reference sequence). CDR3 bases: TGTGCCAGTAGTATAGATGACGGGAGCAGCGGGGAGCTGTTTTTT. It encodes CASSIDDGSSGELFF.

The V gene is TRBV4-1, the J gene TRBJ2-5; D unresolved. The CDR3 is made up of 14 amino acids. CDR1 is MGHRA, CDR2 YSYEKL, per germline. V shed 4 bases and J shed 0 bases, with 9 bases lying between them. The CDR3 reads CASSPYGNQETQYF. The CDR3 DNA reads TGCGCCAGCAGCCCCTATGGAAACCAAGAGACCCAGTACTTC.

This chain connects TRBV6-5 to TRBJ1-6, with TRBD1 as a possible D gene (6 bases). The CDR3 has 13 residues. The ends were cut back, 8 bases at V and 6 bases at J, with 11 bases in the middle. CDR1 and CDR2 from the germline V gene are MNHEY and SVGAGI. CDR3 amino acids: CASCPGVNSPLHF. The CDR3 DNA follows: TGTGCCAGCTGCCCAGGGGTTAATTCACCCCTCCACTTT.

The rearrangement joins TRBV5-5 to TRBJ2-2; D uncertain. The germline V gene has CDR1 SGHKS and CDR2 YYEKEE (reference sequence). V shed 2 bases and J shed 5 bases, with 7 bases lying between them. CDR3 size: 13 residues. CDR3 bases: TGTGCCAGCAGCTTCGGAACTACCGGGGAGCTGTTTTTT. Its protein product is CASSFGTTGELFF.

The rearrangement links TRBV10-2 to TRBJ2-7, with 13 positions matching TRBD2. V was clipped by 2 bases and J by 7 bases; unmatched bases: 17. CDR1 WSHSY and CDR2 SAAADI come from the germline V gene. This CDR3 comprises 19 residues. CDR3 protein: CASSELGTSGVHPTGEQYF. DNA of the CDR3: TGCGCCAGCAGTGAGCTCGGGACTAGCGGGGTACACCCTACAGGAGAGCAGTACTTC.

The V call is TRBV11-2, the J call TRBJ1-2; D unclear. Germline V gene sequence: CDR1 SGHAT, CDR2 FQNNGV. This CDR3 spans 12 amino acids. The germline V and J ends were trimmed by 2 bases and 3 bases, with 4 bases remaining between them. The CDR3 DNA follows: TGTGCCAGCAGCTTATCGGACTATGGCTACACCTTC. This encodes CASSLSDYGYTF.

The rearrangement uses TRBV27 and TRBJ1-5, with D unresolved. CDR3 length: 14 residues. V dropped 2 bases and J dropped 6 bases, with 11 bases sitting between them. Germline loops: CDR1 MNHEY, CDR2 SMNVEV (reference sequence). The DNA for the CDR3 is TGTGCCAGCAGTTTAAGGCGAGGAGGTCAGCCCCAGCATTTT. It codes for CASSLRRGGQPQHF.

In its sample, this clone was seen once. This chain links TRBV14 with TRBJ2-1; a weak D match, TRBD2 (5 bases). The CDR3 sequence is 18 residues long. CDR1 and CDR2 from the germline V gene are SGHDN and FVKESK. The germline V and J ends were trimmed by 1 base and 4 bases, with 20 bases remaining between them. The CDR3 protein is CASSQVPNGRLLYNEQFF. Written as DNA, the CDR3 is TGTGCCAGCAGCCAAGTCCCTAATGGGAGACTCTTATACAATGAGCAGTTCTTC.

CDR3 protein: CASSIVRWGEQFF. In DNA, the CDR3 is TGTGCCAGCAGCATAGTGCGGTGGGGTGAGCAGTTCTTC. The chain couples TRBV5-6 to TRBJ2-1, with unresolved D. V was clipped by 4 bases and J by 9 bases, with 14 bases between them. Germline assignment: CDR1 SGHDT and CDR2 YYEEEE. The CDR3 has 13 amino acids.

CDR3 protein: CASSPRGSDFNEQFF. In DNA form, the CDR3 reads TGTGCCAGCAGCCCCAGGGGGTCAGATTTCAATGAGCAGTTCTTC. This chain connects TRBV11-3 to TRBJ2-1; TRBD1 agrees at 7 bases. The J segment lost 6 bases and the V segment lost 5 bases, leaving 10 bases of the junction unmatched. CDR1 is SGHNT and CDR2 is YENEEA in the germline V gene. This CDR3 region has 15 residues.

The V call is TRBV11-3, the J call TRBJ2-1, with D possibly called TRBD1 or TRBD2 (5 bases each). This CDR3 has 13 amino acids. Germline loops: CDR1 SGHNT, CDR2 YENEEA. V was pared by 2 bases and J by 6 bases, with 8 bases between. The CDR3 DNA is TGTGCCAGCAGCTTAACTGGGGGCAATGAGCAGTTCTTC. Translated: CASSLTGGNEQFF.

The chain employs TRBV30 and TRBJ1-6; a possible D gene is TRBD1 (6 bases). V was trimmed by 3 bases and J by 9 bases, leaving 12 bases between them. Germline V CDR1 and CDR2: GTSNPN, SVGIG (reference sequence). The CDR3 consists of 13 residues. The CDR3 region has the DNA TGTGCCTGGAGACAGGGACGGGGTTCACCCCTCCACTTT. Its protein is CAWRQGRGSPLHF.

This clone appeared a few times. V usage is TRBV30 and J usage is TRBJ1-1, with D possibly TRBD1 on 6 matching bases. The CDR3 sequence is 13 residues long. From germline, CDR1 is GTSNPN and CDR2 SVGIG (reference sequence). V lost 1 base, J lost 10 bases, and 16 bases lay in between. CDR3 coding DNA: TGTGCCTGGAGTGGGGGGGCAGCCCATTCAGCTTTCTTT. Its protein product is CAWSGGAAHSAFF.